The subject of this entry is one T cell receptor (beta chain). The data originate from a study of blood T cell repertoires in COVID-19. On the study more broadly: Samples representing acute and convalescent COVID-19 were sourced from the United States, Italy and Spain. Sources were T cells, B-cell-depleted T cells, or PBMCs; the material itself was cDNA or gDNA.

In the original analysis: Scientists estimated how many nucleated cells there were by amplifying reference gene primers. Only in-frame clones appear in the TCRdb table, and some are missing; sequencing was by immunoSEQ multiplex PCR. The V and J calls and clone size come from that table; D and trimming were worked out from the DNA. The top ten hold less than 2.5% of the sample, which has 95,000 to 120,000 clones, about nine tenths seen once. V was pared by 5 bases and J by 3 bases, with 8 bases between. CDR3 length: 12 amino acids. In germline, CDR1 is SNHLY, CDR2 FYNNEI. What was sequenced was peripheral blood. The TCR was taken from a human donor in a cohort sampled during active COVID-19. V and J are TRBV2 and TRBJ2-7, with D perhaps matching TRBD2 (6 bases). The CDR3 bases are TGTGCCAGCAGTTCCGGGAGCTACGAGCAGTACTTC. Translation: CASSSGSYEQYF.